This T cell receptor (beta chain) was sequenced during a study of Ad26.COV2.S vaccination and SARS-CoV-2 variants. The assay was immunoSEQ multiplex PCR, and TCRdb's table has in-frame clones only and misses some. The sample lists about 250,000 clones, approximately 87% occurring once. The V gene's germline CDR1 is MGHRA and CDR2 YSYEKL. The V gene end was trimmed by 4 bases and the J gene end by 3 bases; junction bases not matched to a gene: 6. The CDR3 runs 15 residues. This sample's treatment: roughly 19 received Ad26.COV2.S at low or high dose, single or two shots; roughly five received placebo; per-sample allocation not given. Samples came from day 63 after the first vaccine or placebo injection.

This TCR came from a person between 18 and 60 years old who received the Ad26.COV2.S COVID-19 vaccine or a placebo. Source: peripheral blood, taken in a trial of Ad26.COV2.S vaccine versus placebo. This chain joins TRBV4-1 and TRBJ1-1, with TRBD1 matching over 9 bases. The CDR3 is CASSPQGAPDTEAFF. As DNA, the CDR3 is TGCGCCAGCAGCCCACAGGGGGCGCCGGACACTGAAGCTTTCTTT.